This TCR beta chain was profiled in a study of a mutant IDH1 vaccine in newly diagnosed glioma. The method was immunoSEQ multiplex PCR; TCRdb's version includes in-frame clones alone and lacks a portion of them. The sample includes over 20,000 clones, 79% of them seen just once. This sample's time point: week 11, during vaccination. Doses comprised 300 ug of mutant IDH1 20-mer peptide each, plus topical imiquimod. Comments on this clone: Its specificity is not known.

The starting material was PBMCs, obtained from a glioma patient whose treatment included an IDH1 peptide vaccine. The sequence was obtained from a man aged 40-49 years with glioma.

CDR3 nucleotides: TGTGCCAGCCGGACGGCGAACACCGGGGAGCTGTTTTTT. Amino acids: CASRTANTGELFF. The rearrangement links TRBV6-5 to TRBJ2-2; D gene ambiguous. This CDR3 has 13 amino acids. CDR1 is MNHEY and CDR2 is SVGAGI in the germline V gene. V gave up 8 bases and J gave up 0 bases, with 7 bases separating them.